This passage covers 15 T cell receptor beta chains from one sample sequenced in a study of OX40 agonist ivuxolimab in advanced cancers. Sequencing was performed with immunoSEQ multiplex PCR; in TCRdb, only in-frame clones are kept and a portion is missing. The table has around 88,000 clones, about 91% seen once. The sequencing used CD4+ or CD8+ T cells sorted from blood, collected in a trial of the OX40 agonist ivuxolimab. Source of these receptors: an adult with an advanced solid tumor such as melanoma, head and neck, liver or kidney cancer.

The chain uses TRBV5-1 and TRBJ2-7; D not resolved. The V and J ends lost 4 bases and 0 bases respectively, with 11 bases between them. The CDR3 extends over 14 amino acids. In germline, CDR1 is SGHRS, CDR2 YFSETQ. CDR3 in amino acids: CASSPWPSSYEQYF. In nucleotides, the CDR3 is TGCGCCAGCAGCCCATGGCCCAGCTCCTACGAGCAGTACTTC.

The chain links TRBV19 to TRBJ2-2, with 9 bases lining up with TRBD1. The CDR3 is 14 residues long. J lost 4 bases, V lost 3 bases, and 0 bases had no gene match. Looked up from germline, CDR1 is LNHDA and CDR2 is SQIVND (reference sequence). The CDR3 is CASSMDRGTGELFF. In nucleotides, the CDR3 is TGTGCCAGTAGTATGGACAGGGGCACCGGGGAGCTGTTTTTT.

This clone has only one observation. The germline gene is not matched at one end of the junction; a read error may be the cause. V gene TRBV7-6 combines with J gene TRBJ2-7; D may be TRBD2 (5 bases). The CDR3 consists of 13 residues. Germline V gene sequence: CDR1 SGHVS, CDR2 FNYEAQ. The chain's CDR3 is CASSLGGRAALSF. For the CDR3, the DNA is TGTGCCAGCAGCTTAGGCGGGCGGGCGGCACTATCGTTC. Combining the CDR3 with reference TRBV7-6 and TRBJ2-7 gives the whole variable domain GAGVSQSPRYKVTKRGQDVALRCDPISGHVSLYWYRQALGQGPEFLTYFNYEAQQDKSGLPNDRFSAERPEGSISTLTIQRTEQRDSAMYRCASSLGGRAALSFGPGTRLTVT.

The V and J genes are TRBV4-1 and TRBJ2-1, with 7 bases identical to TRBD1. CDR1 is MGHRA, CDR2 YSYEKL, per germline. Trimming took 2 bases from V and 5 from J; bases not matched to a gene: 9. There are 16 residues in the CDR3. The CDR3 spells CASSQFTGQPHNEQFF. CDR3 in DNA: TGCGCCAGCAGCCAATTTACGGGACAGCCTCACAATGAGCAGTTCTTC.

This clone has just a few counts. The chain recombines TRBV7-9 with TRBJ2-2, with D maybe TRBD1 (6 bases). Germline V gene sequence: CDR1 SEHNR, CDR2 FQNEAQ (reference sequence). The CDR3 is made up of 15 amino acids. Trimming removed 5 bases from V and 4 bases from J, with 14 bases in between. The CDR3 reads CASSPTGTSTGELFF. CDR3 DNA: TGTGCCAGCAGCCCTACCGGGACAAGCACCGGGGAGCTGTTTTTT.

V and J are TRBV7-9 and TRBJ2-5, with no clear D. From germline, CDR1 is SEHNR and CDR2 FQNEAQ (reference sequence). The CDR3 contains 12 residues. The ends were cut back, 2 bases at V and 5 bases at J, with 6 bases in the middle. The CDR3 loop reads CASSLRSETQYF. Written as DNA, the CDR3 is TGTGCCAGCAGCTTACGTTCGGAGACCCAGTACTTC.

The chain is built from TRBV5-1 and TRBJ2-1; D remains ambiguous. This CDR3 is 11 amino acids long. V lost 5 bases to trimming and J lost 5 bases, with 5 bases between them. CDR1 is SGHRS and CDR2 is YFSETQ in the germline V gene. The CDR3 loop reads CASRWDNEQFF. CDR3 nucleotides: TGCGCCAGCAGGTGGGACAATGAGCAGTTCTTC. The variable domain in full, completed from reference TRBV5-1 and TRBJ2-1, reads KAGVTQTPRYLIKTRGQQVTLSCSPISGHRSVSWYQQTPGQGLQFLFEYFSETQRNKGNFPGRFSGRQFSNSRSEMNVSTLELGDSALYLCASRWDNEQFFGPGTRLTVL.

A word on this clone: Compared with germline, one end of the junction differs, possibly owing to a read error. The genes are TRBV7-9 and TRBJ2-2; D may be TRBD1 (8 bases). This CDR3 region has 15 residues. Germline assignment: CDR1 SEHNR and CDR2 FQNEAQ (reference sequence). The CDR3 region has the DNA TGTGCCAGCAGCCAAAAGACAGGGGAGGGCCGGGGAGCTGTTTTT. This translates into CASSQKTGEGRGAVF.

This clone was counted once. This sequence joins TRBV4-2 and TRBJ2-1, with D perhaps assigned TRBD1 or TRBD2 (5 bases each). The CDR3 has 15 residues. Between the trimmed V and J ends, which lost 0 bases and 9 bases, there was a span of 15 bases. Germline CDR1 is LGHNA and CDR2 is YNFKEQ. For the CDR3, the DNA is TGTGCCAGCAGCCAAGATCAGAGGGGTAGTAGTGAGCAGTTCTTC. Its protein is CASSQDQRGSSEQFF.

The rearrangement uses TRBV10-1 and TRBJ2-3; TRBD2 matches 7 bases. The CDR3 totals 16 residues. Germline assignment: CDR1 WNHNN and CDR2 SYGVQD (reference sequence). V lost 5 bases, J lost 0 bases, and 8 bases stayed unmatched. The CDR3 sequence: CASSSNPGLSTDTQYF. CDR3 coding DNA: TGCGCCAGCAGTTCTAACCCGGGACTAAGCACAGATACGCAGTATTTT.

This chain connects TRBV19 to TRBJ2-5, with a tentative D call TRBD2 (6 bases). This CDR3 contains 15 residues. The V and J ends lost 5 bases and 5 bases respectively, with 18 bases between them. Germline-derived CDR1 and CDR2 are LNHDA and SQIVND (reference sequence). Here the CDR3 reads CASSSKGLLQETQYF. In DNA, the CDR3 is TGTGCCAGTAGTTCCAAAGGACTACTCCAGGAGACCCAGTACTTC.

For the CDR3, the DNA is TGTGCCAGCAGCGCACCACAGGGGGCGCGGTACGAGCAGTACTTC. Encoded protein: CASSAPQGARYEQYF. The chain recombines TRBV7-9 with TRBJ2-7; 9 bases map to TRBD1. The junction had 9 bases not matched to a gene; V was cut back by 5 bases and J by 4 bases. The germline gives CDR1 SEHNR, CDR2 FQNEAQ (reference sequence). The CDR3 loop spans 15 amino acids. Full variable domain (missing parts from reference TRBV7-9 and TRBJ2-7): DTGVSQNPRHKITKRGQNVTFRCDPISEHNRLYWYRQTLGQGPEFLTYFQNEAQLEKSRLLSDRFSAERPKGSFSTLEIQRTEQGDSAMYLCASSAPQGARYEQYFGPGTRLTVT.

The chain is built from TRBV19 and TRBJ2-1; D could derive from TRBD1 or TRBD2 (5 bases each). V shed 8 bases and J shed 7 bases, with 9 bases lying between them. The CDR3 has 11 amino acids. CDR1 and CDR2 (germline): LNHDA, SQIVND (reference sequence). CDR3 in amino acids: CASGWGNEQFF. The DNA for the CDR3 is TGTGCCAGTGGTTGGGGGAATGAGCAGTTCTTC.

V gene TRBV6-5 combines with J gene TRBJ2-7, with 12 bases aligning to TRBD2. The germline gives CDR1 MNHEY, CDR2 SVGAGI. This CDR3 contains 15 residues. V trimming: 7 bases; J trimming: 3 bases; junction bases outside the gene matches: 7. CDR3 DNA sequence: TGTGCCAGCAAGGCGGGACTAGCGGGCTTCTACGAGCAGTACTTC. Amino acid sequence: CASKAGLAGFYEQYF.

This rearrangement joins TRBV6-6 to TRBJ1-6; D uncertain. The CDR3 is 13 residues long. CDR1 MNHNY and CDR2 SVGAGI come from the germline V gene (reference sequence). V lost 8 bases to trimming and J lost 10 bases, with 15 bases between them. The chain's CDR3 is CASRPSVESPLHF. In nucleotides, the CDR3 is TGTGCCAGCCGACCTTCGGTCGAATCACCCCTCCACTTT.